This is a list of T cell receptor beta chains from one sample in a study of CXCR3-negative and CXCR3-positive naive CD8 T cells. Reprocessing the 5' RACE reads, TCRdb reports a single entry for every CDR3 protein and omits DNA. This sample carries 60,000 or so distinct CDR3 sequences, with 20% to 25% going to the ten biggest clones. Source material: memory CD8+ T cells from blood. Source of these receptors: a human donor in good health. Some clones in this sample may be carry-over from other donors' samples. Each CDR3 is given with its conserved first and last residue.

V	J	CDR3
TRBV7-3	TRBJ1-1	CASSLGDMNTEAFF
TRBV20-1	TRBJ1-2	CSAEDRASGYTF
TRBV2	TRBJ2-3	CASSLTTGADTQYF
TRBV4-3	TRBJ1-3	CASSQGEGNTIYF
TRBV20-1	TRBJ2-7	CSARARLSYEQYF
TRBV6-5	TRBJ2-1	CASSDATMGQFF
TRBV21-1	TRBJ2-7	CASNRERPSGGFEQYF
TRBV28	TRBJ2-7	CASRPPTASYEQYF
TRBV4-2	TRBJ2-7	CASSQQDGSYEQYF
TRBV5-5	TRBJ2-1	CASSLSSGDYNEQFF
TRBV4-3	TRBJ2-4	CASSQDLQGLDIQYF
TRBV29-1	TRBJ2-1	CSVDGLSSGISYNEQFF
TRBV28	TRBJ2-1	CASSLRTVSYNEQFF
TRBV14	TRBJ2-1	CASSQVRIGDYNEQFF
TRBV6-4	TRBJ2-3	CASSDLPGPSTDTQYF
TRBV29-1	TRBJ1-5	CSVSGGDNQPQHF
TRBV29-1	TRBJ2-1	CSVGGTSGSNEQFF
TRBV20-1	TRBJ1-1	CSGGTGRLGNTEAFF
TRBV29-1	TRBJ2-2	CSVVKGQGFGELFF
TRBV12-3/TRBV12-4	TRBJ2-5	CASSWGQETQYF
TRBV29-1	TRBJ2-1	CSVEDQGIGGFF
TRBV6-5	TRBJ1-1	CASRRGNTEAFF
TRBV6-6	TRBJ2-1	CASEGRGEQFF
TRBV7-9	TRBJ1-1	CASSFIASGANSMNTEAFF
TRBV6-1	TRBJ1-2	CASSDLEGADGYTF
TRBV7-9	TRBJ2-4	CASSTQGFDIQYF
TRBV5-1	TRBJ2-7	CASSPPPSLTGAFYYEQYF
TRBV7-9	TRBJ2-1	CASSPPSYNEQFF
TRBV12-5	TRBJ2-3	CASGPILLSTDTQYF
TRBV14	TRBJ2-1	CASSHLVNEQFF
TRBV20-1	TRBJ1-4	CSARGPDRATFF
TRBV14	TRBJ2-7	CASSQDHWGSSYEQYF
TRBV12-3/TRBV12-4	TRBJ1-1	CARSGTGAEAFF
TRBV5-1	TRBJ1-1	CASSLSSGMNTEAFF
TRBV4-3	TRBJ1-1	CASSLGWRGGNAEAFF
TRBV5-1	TRBJ2-1	CASSLSAYNEQFF
TRBV10-3	TRBJ2-7	CAISESEGEVDEQYF
TRBV7-8	TRBJ1-3	CASSSPGGAGNTIYF
TRBV28	TRBJ2-7	CGSAQGGYEQYF
TRBV10-3	TRBJ2-2	CATQTGDNTGELFF
TRBV7-3	TRBJ2-1	CASSIRLAEYNEQFF
TRBV29-1	TRBJ2-7	CSVEAGQTYEQYF